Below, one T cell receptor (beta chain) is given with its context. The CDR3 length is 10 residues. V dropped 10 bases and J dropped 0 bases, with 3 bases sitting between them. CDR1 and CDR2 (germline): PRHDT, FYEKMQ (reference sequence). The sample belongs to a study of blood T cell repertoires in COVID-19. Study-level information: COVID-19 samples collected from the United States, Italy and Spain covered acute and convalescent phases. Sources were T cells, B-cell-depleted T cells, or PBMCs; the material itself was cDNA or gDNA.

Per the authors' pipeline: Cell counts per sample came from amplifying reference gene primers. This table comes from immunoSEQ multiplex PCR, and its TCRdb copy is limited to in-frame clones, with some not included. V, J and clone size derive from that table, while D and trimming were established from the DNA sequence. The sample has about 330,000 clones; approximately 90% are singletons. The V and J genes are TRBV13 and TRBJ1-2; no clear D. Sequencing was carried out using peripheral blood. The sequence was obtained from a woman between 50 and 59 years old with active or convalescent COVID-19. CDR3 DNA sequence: TGTGCCATCTCTAACTATGGCTACACCTTC. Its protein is CAISNYGYTF.